Listed below are T cell receptor beta chains from one sample, sequenced in a study of cytomegalovirus exposure and HLA in healthy donors. Using immunoSEQ multiplex PCR, the repertoire was profiled, and TCRdb retains in-frame clones only, with some absent. Among around 110,000 clones listed, more than 75% were seen once. Sequences were obtained from PBMCs. The receptors were gathered from a man aged 25-45 years in good health and CMV-seropositive. Each CDR3 is given without its conserved first and last residue. Fields, in order: J gene, V gene, clone size, CDR3 protein. Size tells how often a clone was seen (once, few, many) or the class of an expanded clone, and some rows leave it out.

TRBJ1-1 TRBV13 once ASSFPTGMGTEAF
TRBJ1-1 TRBV29-1 . SAEAGRVNTEAF
TRBJ1-1 TRBV29-1 . SAREGVTEAF
TRBJ2-3 TRBV5-1 . ASSFKAGGGATDTQY
TRBJ2-5 TRBV9 . ASSEILGETQY
TRBJ2-3 TRBV5-4 . ASSLRLAGPTDTQY
TRBJ2-1 TRBV2 few ASSPRTSGVINEQF
TRBJ2-2 TRBV11-3 . ASSLEWSLGEAGELF
TRBJ1-1 TRBV5-4 . ASSLAEGAEAF
TRBJ2-7 TRBV6-6 . ASTISGPGHTYEQY
TRBJ2-1 TRBV11-2 . ASSAGTSGNNEQF
TRBJ1-4 TRBV5-6 . ASSFGTGVANEKLF
TRBJ1-5 TRBV28 once ASSPDSAHGNQPQH
TRBJ2-7 TRBV29-1 . SVGLPLDEQY
TRBJ1-2 TRBV7-2 few ASSRDRDNGYT
TRBJ2-7 TRBV5-1 . ASSLGGTGDEQY
TRBJ1-2 TRBV9 once ASSLTGGNYGYT
TRBJ1-2 TRBV5-1 . ASSPDRVAVYT
TRBJ1-3 TRBV29-1 . SATVSGNTIY
TRBJ2-3 TRBV6-1 . ASSEWAVDTQY
TRBJ1-6 TRBV6-5 . ASSYSAGNSPLH
TRBJ2-3 TRBV7-9 . ASSLGDGSLSTDTQY
TRBJ2-3 TRBV9 . ASSVRAGTDTQY
TRBJ2-1 TRBV6-5 . ASSPPGTGFNEQF
TRBJ1-1 TRBV29-1 . SVERRASTEAF
TRBJ1-5 TRBV2 . ASSRQGNSNQPQH
TRBJ2-6 TRBV5-1 . ASSLRTSGANGLT
TRBJ1-1 TRBV5-4 few ASSAQANSNTEAF
TRBJ1-6 TRBV27 . ASSFNSYNSPLH
TRBJ1-1 TRBV9 . ASSVQGGEAF
TRBJ1-5 TRBV6-6 . ASSGRMDQPQH
TRBJ1-6 TRBV28 . ASSPPPGMGSPLH
TRBJ2-2 TRBV5-1 . ASTERGGNTGELF
TRBJ2-2 TRBV25-1 medium-sized ASSASGDTGELF
TRBJ1-1 TRBV29-1 . SAVPGMARNTEAF
TRBJ2-7 TRBV27 . ASSSWTASYEQY
TRBJ2-7 TRBV5-4 few ASSGGISYEQY
TRBJ1-1 TRBV9 . ASSLWAGVNTEAF
TRBJ1-2 TRBV27 . ASSPLEGANYGYT
TRBJ2-5 TRBV18 . ASSPKGETQY
TRBJ2-3 TRBV5-6 . ASSFATGGSDTQY
TRBJ2-5 TRBV18 . ASSPSNPVGGAETQY
TRBJ1-2 TRBV11-2 . ASSLDGGRLYGYT
TRBJ1-5 TRBV19 once ASSKDRDQPQH
TRBJ1-4 TRBV9 . ASSVADTAKLF